Listed below are T cell receptor beta chains from one sample, sequenced in a study of cytomegalovirus exposure and HLA in healthy donors. Libraries were prepared by immunoSEQ multiplex PCR; TCRdb keeps only in-frame clonotypes and omits some of them. The sample has about 82,000 clones, 65% to 80% seen once. What was sequenced was PBMCs. These receptors were taken from a human donor in good health. Each CDR3 is given with its conserved first and last residue. D genes are given only for firm matches. The size field is filled for only some rows; it gives once, few, many or a size class.

clone size	V gene	J gene	D gene	CDR3 protein	CDR3 DNA
-	TRBV6-5	TRBJ2-7	TRBD1	CASSYSGQELYEQYF	TGTGCCAGCAGTTACTCGGGACAGGAACTCTACGAGCAGTACTTC
-	TRBV4-1	TRBJ1-6	-	CASSTFGQGNSPLHF	TGCGCCAGCAGCACGTTTGGTCAGGGCAATTCACCCCTCCACTTT
-	TRBV2	TRBJ2-5	-	CASSEGWHETQYF	TGTGCCAGCAGTGAAGGATGGCATGAGACCCAGTACTTC
-	TRBV15	TRBJ1-1	-	CATSRVGGANTEAFF	TGTGCCACCAGCAGGGTGGGGGGAGCTAACACTGAAGCTTTCTTT
-	TRBV5-1	TRBJ2-3	TRBD2	CASSSTFPGLAGPDTQYF	TGCGCCAGCAGCTCCACTTTCCCCGGACTAGCGGGGCCAGATACGCAGTATTTT
-	TRBV9	TRBJ2-1	-	CASSVAEGSSYNEQFF	TGTGCCAGCAGCGTAGCGGAGGGGAGCTCCTACAATGAGCAGTTCTTC
-	TRBV15	TRBJ1-5	TRBD1	CATSSWTGVLANQPQNF	TGTGCCACCAGCAGTTGGACAGGGGTCTTGGCAAATCAGCCCCAGAATTTT
-	TRBV6-1	TRBJ2-3	-	CASSDPHSSSTDTQYF	TGTGCCAGCAGTGACCCCCACAGTTCTAGCACAGATACGCAGTATTTT
-	TRBV25-1	TRBJ2-1	-	CASSARIGGFDHIGQFF	TGTGCCAGCAGTGCCCGGATTGGGGGGTTTGATCATATTGGGCAGTTCTTC
-	TRBV18	TRBJ2-1	-	CASSPTGQPLNGEQFF	TGTGCCAGCTCACCAACGGGACAACCCCTTAATGGCGAGCAGTTCTTC
-	TRBV4-1	TRBJ2-1	-	CASSQDAGVTGEQFF	TGCGCCAGCAGCCAAGACGCAGGGGTCACGGGTGAGCAGTTCTTC
-	TRBV9	TRBJ1-3	-	CASSVAPRGSGNTIYF	TGTGCCAGCAGCGTAGCCCCGAGAGGGTCCGGAAACACCATATATTTT
-	TRBV5-1	TRBJ1-6	-	CASSTGPVNELNF	TGCGCCAGCAGCACTGGGCCCGTTAATGAACTCAACTTT
once	TRBV30	TRBJ1-6	-	CAWMAGTYNSPLHF	TGTGCCTGGATGGCCGGGACCTATAATTCACCCCTCCACTTT
-	TRBV6-5	TRBJ2-1	TRBD1	CASTPGWQGANEQFF	TGTGCCAGCACCCCCGGGTGGCAGGGGGCCAATGAGCAGTTCTTC
-	TRBV5-1	TRBJ2-3	-	CASSLTGQSTDTQYF	TGCGCCAGCAGCTTGACAGGGCAAAGCACAGATACGCAGTATTTT
few	TRBV10-2	TRBJ1-1	-	CASRQGSEAFF	TGCGCCAGCAGACAGGGTTCTGAAGCTTTCTTT
-	TRBV5-1	TRBJ1-1	TRBD1	CASSPDRGDTEAFF	TGCGCCAGCAGCCCGGACAGGGGTGACACTGAAGCTTTCTTT
-	TRBV29-1	TRBJ1-2	TRBD1	CSVERGGSYGYTF	TGCAGCGTTGAAAGAGGGGGCAGCTATGGCTACACCTTC
-	TRBV29-1	TRBJ1-2	-	CSVEQGQSLYGYTF	TGCAGCGTTGAACAGGGGCAATCCCTCTATGGCTACACCTTC
-	TRBV18	TRBJ1-2	-	CASAYREGYGYTF	TGTGCCAGCGCCTACAGGGAGGGATATGGCTACACCTTC
few	TRBV9	TRBJ1-3	TRBD1	CASSVSGQGLGNTIYF	TGTGCCAGCAGCGTATCAGGACAGGGGCTGGGAAACACCATATATTTT
-	TRBV4-3	TRBJ2-5	-	CASSDTAGRETQYF	TGCGCCAGCAGCGATACGGCGGGCCGCGAGACCCAGTACTTC
-	TRBV18	TRBJ1-6	TRBD1	CASSPMGAGGAGSPLHF	TGTGCCAGCTCACCGATGGGGGCAGGGGGCGCGGGTTCACCCCTCCACTTT
-	TRBV5-1	TRBJ1-1	-	CASSLGSTEAFF	TGCGCCAGCAGCCTCGGTAGCACTGAAGCTTTCTTT
-	TRBV7-8	TRBJ1-1	-	CASNLGGGTEAFF	TGTGCCAGCAACCTCGGGGGTGGCACTGAAGCTTTCTTT